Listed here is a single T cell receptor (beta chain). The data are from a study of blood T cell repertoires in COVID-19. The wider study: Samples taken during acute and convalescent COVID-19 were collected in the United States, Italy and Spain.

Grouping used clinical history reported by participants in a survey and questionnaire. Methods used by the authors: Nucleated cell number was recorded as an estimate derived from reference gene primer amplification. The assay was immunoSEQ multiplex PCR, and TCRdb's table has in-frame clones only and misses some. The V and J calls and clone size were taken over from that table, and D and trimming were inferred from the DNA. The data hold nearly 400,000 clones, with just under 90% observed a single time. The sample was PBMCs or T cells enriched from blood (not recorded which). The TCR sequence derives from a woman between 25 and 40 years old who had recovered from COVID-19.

The CDR3 nucleotides are TGCGCCAGCAGCTTGGCACTAGCGGACACCGGGGAGCTGTTTTTT. It is translated as CASSLALADTGELFF. The chain joins TRBV5-1 to TRBJ2-2; 8 bases match TRBD2. Trimming removed 0 bases from V and 3 bases from J; junction bases left unmatched: 1. Germline V gene lookup returns CDR1 SGHRS and CDR2 YFSETQ. CDR3 size: 15 residues.